This T cell receptor beta chain is drawn from a study of cytomegalovirus exposure and HLA in healthy donors. The PCR contained 60 Vbeta and 13 Jbeta primers. The protocol was immunoSEQ multiplex PCR, while the TCRdb copy is restricted to in-frame clones and leaves out a portion. The sample lists 95,000 to 100,000 clones, 65% to 85% occurring once. This CDR3 is built from 15 residues. CDR1 and CDR2 from the germline V gene are MDHEN and SYDVKM. Trimming removed 3 bases at V and 0 bases at J, with 6 bases between. The sequence came from a man aged 45-60 years in good health and CMV-seronegative. The sample consisted of PBMCs. This rearrangement joins TRBV28 to TRBJ2-6; tentatively, D is TRBD1 (6 bases). CDR3 region: CASSFRGSGANVLTF. For the CDR3, the DNA is TGTGCCAGCAGTTTCAGGGGCTCTGGGGCCAACGTCCTGACTTTC.